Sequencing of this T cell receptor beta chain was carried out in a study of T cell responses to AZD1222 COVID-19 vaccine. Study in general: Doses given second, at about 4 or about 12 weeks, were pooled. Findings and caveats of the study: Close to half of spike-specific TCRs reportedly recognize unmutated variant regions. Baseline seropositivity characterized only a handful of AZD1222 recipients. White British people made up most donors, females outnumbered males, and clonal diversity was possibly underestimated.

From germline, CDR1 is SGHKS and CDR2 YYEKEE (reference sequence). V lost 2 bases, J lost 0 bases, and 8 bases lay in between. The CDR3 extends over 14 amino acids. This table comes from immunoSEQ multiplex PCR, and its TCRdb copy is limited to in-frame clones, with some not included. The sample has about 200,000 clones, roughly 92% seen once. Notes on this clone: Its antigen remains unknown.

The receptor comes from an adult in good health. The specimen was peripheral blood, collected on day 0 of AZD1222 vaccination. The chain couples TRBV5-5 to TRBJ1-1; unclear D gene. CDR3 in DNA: TGTGCCAGCAGCTTAGTTCCAGTGAACACTGAAGCTTTCTTT. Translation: CASSLVPVNTEAFF.